This TCR beta chain was retrieved from a study of blood T cell repertoires in COVID-19. Study overall: COVID-19 samples from acute and convalescent phases originated in the United States, Italy and Spain. PBMCs, B-cell-depleted T cells, or T cells were the source of the cDNA or gDNA that made up the material.

The repertoire was sequenced with immunoSEQ multiplex PCR; TCRdb's copy has only in-frame clones and lacks some. The data contain hundreds of thousands of clones, roughly 82% of them singletons. The V end was cut by 5 bases, the J end by 4 bases, with 8 bases between. Germline values: CDR1 SGHTA, CDR2 FQGNSA. CDR3 length equals 12 residues. Sequencing used peripheral blood. The chain is built from TRBV7-2 and TRBJ1-2, with TRBD1 as a possible D gene (5 bases). The sequence was obtained from a woman aged 80 or over with active or convalescent COVID-19. CDR3 nucleotides: TGTGCCAGCAGCCCGACAGTCTATGGCTACACCTTC. This sequence encodes CASSPTVYGYTF.